The source of this T cell receptor (beta chain) is a study of naive and memory T cell subsets. CDR1 is SGHTA and CDR2 is FQGNSA in the germline V gene. This CDR3 has 15 amino acids. V dropped 5 bases and J dropped 7 bases, with 20 bases sitting between them. An equimolar mix of two oligonucleotides served as the beta constant-region primer for TRBC1 and TRBC2. TCRdb fed the UMI-ligation and nested PCR reads into MiXCR, producing one record per CDR3 protein. The repertoire consists of approximately 82,000 distinct CDR3 sequences, with around 7% occurring once and the leading ten covering over 1.5%. The chain carries TRBV7-2 and TRBJ1-2; maybe TRBD1 (5 bases). Sequencing input: central memory CD4+ T cells from blood. This clonotype originated in a human donor in good health. The CDR3 nucleotides read TGTGCCAGCAGCCGTGGGGTTCATGGGGGTTCTGGCTACACCTTC. Encoded protein: CASSRGVHGGSGYTF.